This T cell receptor beta chain comes out of a study of blood T cell repertoires in COVID-19. At the level of the study: PBMCs, B-cell-depleted T cells, or T cells were the source of the cDNA or gDNA that made up the material.

Cohorts were based on clinical histories the participants reported. V was clipped by 2 bases and J by 3 bases; unmatched bases: 9. The CDR3 runs 16 residues. Germline lookup yields CDR1 SGHVS and CDR2 FQNEAQ. Libraries were prepared by immunoSEQ multiplex PCR; TCRdb keeps only in-frame clonotypes and omits some of them. The top ten clones hold 3.5% to 4.5% of a sample with 200,000 to 300,000 clones, about 89% of them seen once. The source of this sequence is a woman in her 30s who had recovered from COVID-19. The chain couples TRBV7-8 to TRBJ2-7, with 8 bases identical to TRBD2. Specimen: PBMCs or T cells enriched from blood (not recorded which). The CDR3 here is CASSLYPGGGIYEQYF. As DNA, the CDR3 is TGTGCCAGCAGCTTATACCCGGGAGGGGGGATCTACGAGCAGTACTTC.